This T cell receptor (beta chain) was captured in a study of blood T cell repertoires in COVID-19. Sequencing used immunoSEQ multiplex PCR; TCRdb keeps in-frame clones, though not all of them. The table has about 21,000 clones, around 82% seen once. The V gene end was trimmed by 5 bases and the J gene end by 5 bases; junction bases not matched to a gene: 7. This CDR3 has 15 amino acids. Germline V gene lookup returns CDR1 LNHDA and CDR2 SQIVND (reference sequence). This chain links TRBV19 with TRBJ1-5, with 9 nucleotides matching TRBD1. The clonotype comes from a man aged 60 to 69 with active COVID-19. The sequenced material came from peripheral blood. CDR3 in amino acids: CASSPTGQGYQPQHF. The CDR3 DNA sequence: TGTGCCAGTAGTCCTACGGGACAGGGATATCAGCCCCAGCATTTT.